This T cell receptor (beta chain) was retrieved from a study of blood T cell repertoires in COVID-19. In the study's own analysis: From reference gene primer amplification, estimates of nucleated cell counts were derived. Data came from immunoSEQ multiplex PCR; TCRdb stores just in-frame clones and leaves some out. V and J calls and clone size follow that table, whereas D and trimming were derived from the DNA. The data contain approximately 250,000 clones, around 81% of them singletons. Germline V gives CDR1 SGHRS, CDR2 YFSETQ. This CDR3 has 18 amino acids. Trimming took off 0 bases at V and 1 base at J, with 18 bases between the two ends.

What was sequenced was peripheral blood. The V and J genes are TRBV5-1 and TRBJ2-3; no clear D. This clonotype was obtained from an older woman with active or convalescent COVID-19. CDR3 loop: CASSLALRGSLGTDTQYF. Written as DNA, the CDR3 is TGCGCCAGCAGCTTGGCCCTAAGAGGTTCGCTTGGCACAGATACGCAGTATTTT. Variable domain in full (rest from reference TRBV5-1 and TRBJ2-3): KAGVTQTPRYLIKTRGQQVTLSCSPISGHRSVSWYQQTPGQGLQFLFEYFSETQRNKGNFPGRFSGRQFSNSRSEMNVSTLELGDSALYLCASSLALRGSLGTDTQYFGPGTRLTVL.